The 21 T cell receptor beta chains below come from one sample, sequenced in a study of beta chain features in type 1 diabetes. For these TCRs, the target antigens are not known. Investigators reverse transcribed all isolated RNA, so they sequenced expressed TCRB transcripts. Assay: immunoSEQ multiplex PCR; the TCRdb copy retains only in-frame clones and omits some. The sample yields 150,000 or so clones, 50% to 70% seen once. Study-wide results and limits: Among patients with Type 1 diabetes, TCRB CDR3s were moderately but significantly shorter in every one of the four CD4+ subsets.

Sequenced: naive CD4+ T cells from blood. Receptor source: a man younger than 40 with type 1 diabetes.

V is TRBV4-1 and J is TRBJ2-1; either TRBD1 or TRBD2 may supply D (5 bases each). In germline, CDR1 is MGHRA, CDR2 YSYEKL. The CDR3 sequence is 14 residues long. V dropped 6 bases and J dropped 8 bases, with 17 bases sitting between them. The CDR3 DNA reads TGCGCCAGCAGGGGGACGCCGGATAGCGATGAGCAGTTCTTC. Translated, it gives CASRGTPDSDEQFF.

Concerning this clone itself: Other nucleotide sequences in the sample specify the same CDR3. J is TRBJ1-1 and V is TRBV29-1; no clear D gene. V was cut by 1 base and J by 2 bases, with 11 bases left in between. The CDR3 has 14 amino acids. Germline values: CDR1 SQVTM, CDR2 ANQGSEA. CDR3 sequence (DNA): TGCAGCGTTGAAGTTCGAGCTTCTAACACTGAAGCTTTCTTT. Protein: CSVEVRASNTEAFF. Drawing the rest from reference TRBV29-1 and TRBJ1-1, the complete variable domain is SAVISQKPSRDICQRGTSLTIQCQVDSQVTMMFWYRQQPGQSLTLIATANQGSEATYESGFVIDKFPISRPNLTFSTLTVSNMSPEDSSIYLCSVEVRASNTEAFFGQGTRLTVV.

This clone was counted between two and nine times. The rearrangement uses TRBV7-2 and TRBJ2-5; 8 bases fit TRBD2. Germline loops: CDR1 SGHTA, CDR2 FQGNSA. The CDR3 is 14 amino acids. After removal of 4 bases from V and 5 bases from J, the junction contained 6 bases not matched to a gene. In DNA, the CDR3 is TGTGCCAGCAGCTCCGGGACTAGAATGGAGACCCAGTACTTC. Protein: CASSSGTRMETQYF. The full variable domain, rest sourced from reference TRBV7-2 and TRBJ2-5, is GAGVSQSPSNKVTEKGKDVELRCDPISGHTALYWYRQSLGQGLEFLIYFQGNSAPDKSGLPSDRFSAERTGGSVSTLTIQRTQQEDSAVYLCASSSGTRMETQYFGPGTRLLVL.

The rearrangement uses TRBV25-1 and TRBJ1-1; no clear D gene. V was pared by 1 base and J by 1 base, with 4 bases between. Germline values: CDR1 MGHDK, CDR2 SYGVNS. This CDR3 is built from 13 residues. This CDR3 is CASSEFGNTEAFF. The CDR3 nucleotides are TGTGCCAGCAGTGAATTCGGGAACACTGAAGCTTTCTTT.

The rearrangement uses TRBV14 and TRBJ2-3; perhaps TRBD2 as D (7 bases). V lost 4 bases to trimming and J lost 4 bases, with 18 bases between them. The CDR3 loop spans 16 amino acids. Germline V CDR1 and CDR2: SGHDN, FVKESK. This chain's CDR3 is CASSRLGGGLPDTQYF. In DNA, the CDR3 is TGTGCCAGCAGCCGCCTGGGCGGGGGCCTCCCAGATACGCAGTATTTT.

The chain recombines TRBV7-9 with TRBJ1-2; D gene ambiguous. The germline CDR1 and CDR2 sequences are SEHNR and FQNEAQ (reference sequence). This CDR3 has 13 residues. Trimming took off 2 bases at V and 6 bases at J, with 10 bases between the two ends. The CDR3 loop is CASSLHGTDGYTF. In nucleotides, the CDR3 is TGTGCCAGCAGCTTACACGGAACTGATGGCTACACCTTC.

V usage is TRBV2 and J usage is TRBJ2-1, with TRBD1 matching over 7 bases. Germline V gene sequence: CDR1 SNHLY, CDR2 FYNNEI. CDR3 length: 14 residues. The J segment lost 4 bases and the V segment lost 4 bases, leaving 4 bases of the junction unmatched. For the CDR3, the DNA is TGTGCCAGCAGTGCCGAGACAGGGTACAATGAGCAGTTCTTC. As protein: CASSAETGYNEQFF.

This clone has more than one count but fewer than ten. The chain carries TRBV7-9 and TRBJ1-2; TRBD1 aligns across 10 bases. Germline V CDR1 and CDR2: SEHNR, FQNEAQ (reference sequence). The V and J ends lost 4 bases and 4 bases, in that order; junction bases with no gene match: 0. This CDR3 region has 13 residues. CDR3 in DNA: TGTGCCAGCAGCTGGACAGGGGGCTATGGCTACACCTTC. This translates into CASSWTGGYGYTF.

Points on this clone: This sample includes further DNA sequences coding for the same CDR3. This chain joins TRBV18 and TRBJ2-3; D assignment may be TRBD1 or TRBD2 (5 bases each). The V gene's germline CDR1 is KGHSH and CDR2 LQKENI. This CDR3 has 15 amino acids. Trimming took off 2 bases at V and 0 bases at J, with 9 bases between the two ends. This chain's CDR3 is CASSPGTASTDTQYF. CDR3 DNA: TGTGCCAGCTCACCAGGGACGGCTAGCACAGATACGCAGTATTTT. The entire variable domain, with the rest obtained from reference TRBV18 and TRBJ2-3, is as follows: NAGVMQNPRHLVRRRGQEARLRCSPMKGHSHVYWYRQLPEEGLKFMVYLQKENIIDESGMPKERFSAEFPKEGPSILRIQQVVRGDSAAYFCASSPGTASTDTQYFGPGTRLTVL.

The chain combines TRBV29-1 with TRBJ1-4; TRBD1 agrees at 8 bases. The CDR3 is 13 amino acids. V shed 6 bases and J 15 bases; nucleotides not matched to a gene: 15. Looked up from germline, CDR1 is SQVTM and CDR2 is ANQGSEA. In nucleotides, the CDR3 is TGCAGCGTGGCGGACAGGGCGATTGGTCTGGTGTTTTTT. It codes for CSVADRAIGLVFF.

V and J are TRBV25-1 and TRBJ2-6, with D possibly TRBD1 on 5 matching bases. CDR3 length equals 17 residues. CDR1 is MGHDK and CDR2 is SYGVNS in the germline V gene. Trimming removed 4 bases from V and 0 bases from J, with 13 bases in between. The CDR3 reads CASSANTGASGANVLTF. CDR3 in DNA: TGTGCCAGCAGTGCCAATACAGGAGCCTCTGGGGCCAACGTCCTGACTTTC.

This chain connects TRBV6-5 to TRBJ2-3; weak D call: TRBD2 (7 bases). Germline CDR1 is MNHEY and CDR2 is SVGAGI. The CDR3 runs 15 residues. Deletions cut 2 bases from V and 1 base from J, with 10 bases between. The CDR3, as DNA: TGTGCCAGCAGTTACCGGGGGGCCGGCACAGATACGCAGTATTTT. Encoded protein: CASSYRGAGTDTQYF.

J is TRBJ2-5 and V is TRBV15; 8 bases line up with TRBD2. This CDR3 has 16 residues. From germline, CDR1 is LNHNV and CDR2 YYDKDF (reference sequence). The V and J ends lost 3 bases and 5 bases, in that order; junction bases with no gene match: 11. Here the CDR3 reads CATSSDYSGGTETQYF. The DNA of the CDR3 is TGTGCCACCAGCAGTGACTACAGCGGGGGAACGGAGACCCAGTACTTC.

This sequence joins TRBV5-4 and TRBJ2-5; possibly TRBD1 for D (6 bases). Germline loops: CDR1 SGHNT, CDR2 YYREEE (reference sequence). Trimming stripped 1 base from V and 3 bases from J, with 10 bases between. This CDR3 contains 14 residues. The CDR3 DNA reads TGTGCCAGCAGCTTGTTAGGACAGAAAGAGACCCAGTACTTC. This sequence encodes CASSLLGQKETQYF.

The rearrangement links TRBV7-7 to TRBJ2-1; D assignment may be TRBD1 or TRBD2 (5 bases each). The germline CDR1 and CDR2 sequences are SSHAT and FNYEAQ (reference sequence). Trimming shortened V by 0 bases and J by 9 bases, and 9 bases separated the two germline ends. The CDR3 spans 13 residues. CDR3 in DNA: TGTGCCAGCAGCTTAGCGGATGGGACTGAGCAGTTCTTC. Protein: CASSLADGTEQFF. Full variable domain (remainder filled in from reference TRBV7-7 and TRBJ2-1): GAGVSQSPRYKVTKRGQDVTLRCDPISSHATLYWYQQALGQGPEFLTYFNYEAQPDKSGLPSDRFSAERPEGSISTLTIQRTEQRDSAMYRCASSLADGTEQFFGPGTRLTVL.

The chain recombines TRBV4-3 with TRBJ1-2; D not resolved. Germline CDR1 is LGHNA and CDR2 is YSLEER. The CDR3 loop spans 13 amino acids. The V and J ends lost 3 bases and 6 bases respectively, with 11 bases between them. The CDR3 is CASSQGPSDGYTF. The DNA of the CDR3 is TGCGCCAGCAGCCAGGGCCCTTCGGATGGCTACACCTTC.

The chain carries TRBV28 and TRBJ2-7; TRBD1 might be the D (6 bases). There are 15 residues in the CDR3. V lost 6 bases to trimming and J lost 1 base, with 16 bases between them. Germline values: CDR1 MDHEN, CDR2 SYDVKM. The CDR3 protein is CASSLRGKMSYEQYF. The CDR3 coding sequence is TGTGCCAGCAGCCTCAGGGGAAAGATGTCCTACGAGCAGTACTTC.

CDR3 sequence reads: CASALAGAPDTQYF. The CDR3 DNA reads TGTGCCAGCGCTTTAGCGGGGGCCCCAGATACGCAGTATTTT. The chain recombines TRBV7-2 with TRBJ2-3, with 9 bases lining up with TRBD2. The trim removed 8 bases at V and 4 bases at J, leaving 7 bases unmatched. CDR1 and CDR2 (germline): SGHTA, FQGNSA. The CDR3 has 14 amino acids.

CDR3 protein: CASSQGLAGNQETQYF. CDR3 bases: TGTGCCAGCAGCCAAGGACTAGCGGGAAACCAAGAGACCCAGTACTTC. V is TRBV7-9 and J is TRBJ2-5, with 12 bases aligning to TRBD2. CDR1 is SEHNR and CDR2 is FQNEAQ in the germline V gene (reference sequence). V lost 5 bases and J lost 0; bases outside the gene matches: 4. The CDR3 extends over 16 amino acids. The full variable domain, rest sourced from reference TRBV7-9 and TRBJ2-5, is DTGVSQNPRHKITKRGQNVTFRCDPISEHNRLYWYRQTLGQGPEFLTYFQNEAQLEKSRLLSDRFSAERPKGSFSTLEIQRTEQGDSAMYLCASSQGLAGNQETQYFGPGTRLLVL.

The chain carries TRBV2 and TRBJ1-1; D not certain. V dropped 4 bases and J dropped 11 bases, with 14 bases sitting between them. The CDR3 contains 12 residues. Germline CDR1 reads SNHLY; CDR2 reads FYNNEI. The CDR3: CASSGLERRAFF. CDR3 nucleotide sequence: TGTGCCAGCAGTGGGTTGGAAAGGCGCGCTTTCTTT. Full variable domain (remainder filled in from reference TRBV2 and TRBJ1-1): EPEVTQTPSHQVTQMGQEVILRCVPISNHLYFYWYRQILGQKVEFLVSFYNNEISEKSEIFDDQFSVERPDGSNFTLKIRSTKLEDSAMYFCASSGLERRAFFGQGTRLTVV.

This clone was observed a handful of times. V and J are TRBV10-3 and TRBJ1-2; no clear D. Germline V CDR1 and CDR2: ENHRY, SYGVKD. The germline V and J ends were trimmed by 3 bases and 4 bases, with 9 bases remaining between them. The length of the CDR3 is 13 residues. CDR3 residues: CAISDEGSYGYTF. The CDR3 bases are TGTGCCATCAGTGATGAGGGCAGCTATGGCTACACCTTC.